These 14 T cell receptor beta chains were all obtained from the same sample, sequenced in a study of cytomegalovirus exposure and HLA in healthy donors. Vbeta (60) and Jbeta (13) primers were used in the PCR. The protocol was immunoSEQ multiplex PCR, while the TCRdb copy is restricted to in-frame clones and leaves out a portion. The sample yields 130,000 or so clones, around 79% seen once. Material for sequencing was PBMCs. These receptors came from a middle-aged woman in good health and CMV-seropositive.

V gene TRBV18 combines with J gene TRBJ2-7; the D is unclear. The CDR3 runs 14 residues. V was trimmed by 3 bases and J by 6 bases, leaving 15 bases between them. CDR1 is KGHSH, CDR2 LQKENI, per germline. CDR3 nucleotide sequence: TGTGCCAGCTCACCGTACGGTGGAGACGGCGAGCAGTACTTC. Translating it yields CASSPYGGDGEQYF.

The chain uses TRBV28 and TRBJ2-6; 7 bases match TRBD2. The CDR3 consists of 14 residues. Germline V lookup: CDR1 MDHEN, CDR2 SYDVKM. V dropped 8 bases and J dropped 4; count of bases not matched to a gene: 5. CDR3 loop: CASHRGGGANVLTF. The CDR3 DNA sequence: TGTGCCAGCCATAGGGGAGGGGGGGCCAACGTCCTGACTTTC.

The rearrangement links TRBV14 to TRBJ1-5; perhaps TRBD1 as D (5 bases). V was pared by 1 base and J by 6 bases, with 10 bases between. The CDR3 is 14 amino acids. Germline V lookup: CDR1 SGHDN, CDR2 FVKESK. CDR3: CASSQGGLGQPQHF. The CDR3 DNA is TGTGCCAGCAGCCAAGGGGGCTTGGGTCAGCCCCAGCATTTT.

The CDR3: CASSLRDTGELFF. CDR3 bases: TGTGCCAGCAGCTTGCGGGACACCGGGGAGCTGTTTTTT. The chain recombines TRBV5-6 with TRBJ2-2; D call uncertain. The V gene's germline CDR1 is SGHDT and CDR2 YYEEEE. V was cut by 1 base and J by 3 bases, with 4 bases left in between. This CDR3 has 13 amino acids.

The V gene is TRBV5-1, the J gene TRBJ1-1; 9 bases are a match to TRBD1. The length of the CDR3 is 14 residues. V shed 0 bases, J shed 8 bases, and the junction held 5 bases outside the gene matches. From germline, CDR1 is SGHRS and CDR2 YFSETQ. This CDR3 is CASSLATGTGEAFF. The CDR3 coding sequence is TGCGCCAGCAGCTTGGCTACCGGGACAGGGGAAGCTTTCTTT. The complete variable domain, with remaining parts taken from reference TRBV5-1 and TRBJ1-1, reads KAGVTQTPRYLIKTRGQQVTLSCSPISGHRSVSWYQQTPGQGLQFLFEYFSETQRNKGNFPGRFSGRQFSNSRSEMNVSTLELGDSALYLCASSLATGTGEAFFGQGTRLTVV.

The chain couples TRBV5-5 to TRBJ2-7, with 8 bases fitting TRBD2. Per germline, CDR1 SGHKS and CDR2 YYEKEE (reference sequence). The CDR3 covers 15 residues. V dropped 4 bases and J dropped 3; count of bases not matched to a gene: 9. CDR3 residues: CASSPQGGGNYEQYF. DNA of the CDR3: TGTGCCAGCAGCCCCCAGGGCGGGGGGAACTACGAGCAGTACTTC. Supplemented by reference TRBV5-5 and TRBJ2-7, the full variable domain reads DAGVTQSPTHLIKTRGQQVTLRCSPISGHKSVSWYQQVLGQGPQFIFQYYEKEERGRGNFPDRFSARQFPNYSSELNVNALLLGDSALYLCASSPQGGGNYEQYFGPGTRLTVT.

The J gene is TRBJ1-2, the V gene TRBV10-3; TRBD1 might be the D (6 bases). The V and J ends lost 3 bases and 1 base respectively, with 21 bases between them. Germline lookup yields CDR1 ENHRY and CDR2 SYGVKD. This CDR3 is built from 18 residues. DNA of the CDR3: TGTGCCATCAGTGATGGTAAAAAAGGGGGATATTATAACTATGGCTACACCTTC. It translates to CAISDGKKGGYYNYGYTF.

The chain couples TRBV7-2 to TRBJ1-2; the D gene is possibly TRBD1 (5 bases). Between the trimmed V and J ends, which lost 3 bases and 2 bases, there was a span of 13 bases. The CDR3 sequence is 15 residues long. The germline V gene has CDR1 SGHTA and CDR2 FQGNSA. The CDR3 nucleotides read TGTGCCAGCAGCTTCGGGTTTGGGGCAAACTATGGCTACACCTTC. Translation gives CASSFGFGANYGYTF.

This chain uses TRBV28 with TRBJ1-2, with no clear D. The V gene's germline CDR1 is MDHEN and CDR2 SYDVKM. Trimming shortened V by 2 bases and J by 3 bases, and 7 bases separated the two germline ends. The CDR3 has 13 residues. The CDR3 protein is CASSLAGYYGYTF. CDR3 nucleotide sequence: TGTGCCAGCAGTTTAGCGGGGTACTATGGCTACACCTTC.

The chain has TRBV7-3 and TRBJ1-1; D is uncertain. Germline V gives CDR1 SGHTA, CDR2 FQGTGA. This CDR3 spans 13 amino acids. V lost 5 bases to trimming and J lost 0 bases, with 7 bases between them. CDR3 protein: CASSPAVNTEAFF. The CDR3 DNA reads TGTGCCAGCAGCCCCGCGGTGAACACTGAAGCTTTCTTT.

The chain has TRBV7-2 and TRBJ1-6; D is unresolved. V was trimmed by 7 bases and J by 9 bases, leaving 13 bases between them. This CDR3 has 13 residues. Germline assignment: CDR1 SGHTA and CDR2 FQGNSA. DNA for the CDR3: TGTGCCAGCATTCCAACCCGGTCTTCACCCCTCCACTTT. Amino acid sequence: CASIPTRSSPLHF.

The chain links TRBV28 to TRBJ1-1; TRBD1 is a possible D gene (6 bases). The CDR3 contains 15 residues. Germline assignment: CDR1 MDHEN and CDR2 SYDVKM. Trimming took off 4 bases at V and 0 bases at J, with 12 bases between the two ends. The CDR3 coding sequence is TGTGCCAGCAGTTCCATTGGACAGCTGAACACTGAAGCTTTCTTT. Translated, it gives CASSSIGQLNTEAFF.

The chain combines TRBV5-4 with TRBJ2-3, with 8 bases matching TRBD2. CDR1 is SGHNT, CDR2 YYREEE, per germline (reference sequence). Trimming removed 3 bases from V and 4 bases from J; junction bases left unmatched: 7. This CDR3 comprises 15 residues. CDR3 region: CASSWNGGAPDTQYF. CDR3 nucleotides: TGTGCCAGCAGCTGGAACGGGGGGGCGCCAGATACGCAGTATTTT.

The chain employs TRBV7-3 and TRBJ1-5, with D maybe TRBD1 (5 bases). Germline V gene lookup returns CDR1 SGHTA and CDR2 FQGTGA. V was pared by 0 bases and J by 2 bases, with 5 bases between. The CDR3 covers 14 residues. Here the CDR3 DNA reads TGTGCCAGCAGCTTAACAGGGGGCAATCAGCCCCAGCATTTT. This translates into CASSLTGGNQPQHF.